This TCR beta chain emerged from a study of T cell repertoires and HLA-DP antigens (dated by TCRdb to 2016 to 2018). About the investigation overall: An in vitro model of CD4+ T cell alloreactivity against allogeneic HLA-DP presented by transduced HeLa cells was used in the study. An average DNA input of about 0.2 ug was used for sorted CD137+CD4+ samples, compared with roughly 1,300 ng for pre-culture CD4+ samples. One alloantigen differed from self by one peptide-binding groove amino acid, whereas the other differed by ten, modelling structurally similar versus dissimilar alloantigens. Of the three donors, two were male and one was female, with ages ranging from the 18-to-29 band to the 60-to-69 band. Paper-wide results and their limitations: Sorted CD137+ cells showed similar clonality against both alloantigens (about 0.36), much higher than the clonality of pre-culture samples (around 0.04). Clones undetected before culture had an average cumulative frequency of roughly 35% against one allele versus around 49% against the other. The naive and memory CD4+ repertoires were not analysed as separate populations. Limitations were identified as the inclusion of only a few donors, the use of a non-physiological HeLa antigen-presenting system, and the use of total CD4+ responder cells.

The immunoSEQ multiplex PCR, with forward primers for 54 TRBV segments and reverse primers for 13 TRBJ segments, was used to amplify TCRB CDR3 regions. For pre-culture CD4+ samples, sequencing was done at deep resolution with a target of 200,000 or so T cell genomes. Sequencing of amplicons was performed on an Illumina HiSeq System, and 87 bp reads covering the CDR3 were generated. In the authors' own workflow: PCR and sequencing errors in the reads were corrected, and CDR3 regions were defined by aligning to IMGT reference sequences. Synthetic template pools were used to estimate the numbers of templates and unique rearrangements. Clonality was computed as 1 minus Pielou's evenness. The Daley-Smith estimator was used to estimate richness. Morisita's index was used to measure repertoire overlap. Clones present in cultured samples but not detected in the pre-culture repertoire of the same donor were defined as low-abundance clones. Here the immuneACCESS table is served through TCRdb, limited to in-frame sequences with V and J called. Missing clones are a known gap in these copies; in checked studies unresolved V genes cover under half, and the rest lacks a known reason. The V and J calls and the clone size are those of that table, but D and trimming were determined from the DNA. In all, the sample holds 55,000 to 80,000 clones, and roughly 75% of those were seen once. The top ten clonotypes cover 1.6% of the sample.

Magnetic bead negative selection was used to isolate untouched CD4+ T cells from Ficoll-separated PBMC, with purity averaging about 98%. Magnetic beads were used to isolate untouched CD4+ T cells from Ficoll-separated PBMC, giving roughly 98% purity with negligible CD8+ contamination. Peripheral blood mononuclear cells came from the buffy coats of three healthy blood donors. All three donors were CMV seronegative. The DNeasy Blood & Tissue Kit was used to extract genomic DNA. For each subject, genomic DNA from sorted CD137+CD4+ cells and from pre-culture CD4+ baseline samples underwent TCRB sequencing. As concerns this clone: Its antigen target is currently unknown. Qualities for individual bases were not recorded, and no much larger clone is one base off.

This receptor was taken from a man between 60 and 75 years old in good health and CMV-seronegative. The source material was CD4+ T cells from PBMCs.

CDR3 region: CASGPGIAKNIQYF. The DNA reads TGTGCTAGTGGTCCAGGGATAGCCAAAAACATTCAGTACTTC. In this chain, TRBV12-5 is recombined with TRBJ2-4; 5 matching bases give a weak D call of TRBD1. The CDR3 spans 14 residues, from the cysteine through the phenylalanine. Only the CDR3 region is kept as DNA, spanning 42 bases read in frame from base 1. The CDR1 and CDR2 encoded by the germline V gene are LGHNT and FRNRAP. The junction carries 8 bases between V and J, which are trimmed by 5 bases and 0 bases respectively.